Given below is one T cell receptor beta chain in context. This record belongs to a study of cytomegalovirus exposure and HLA in healthy donors. The study ran its PCR with 60 Vbeta and 13 Jbeta primers. The table came from immunoSEQ multiplex PCR; TCRdb's copy has only in-frame clones and leaves some out. The top ten clones hold about 4% of a sample with over 250,000 clones, around 86% of them seen once. V gave up 1 base and J gave up 8 bases; unmatched junction bases: 14. The CDR3 runs to 18 residues. Germline V gene lookup returns CDR1 LNHNV and CDR2 YYDKDF (reference sequence). This receptor was taken from a middle-aged man in good health and CMV-seropositive. The chain couples TRBV15 to TRBJ2-1; 10 bases map to TRBD2. Specimen: PBMCs. CDR3 nucleotides: TGTGCCACCAGCAGAGGTCCTTGGCTAGCGGGAGAACTACATGAGCAGTTCTTC. Translation: CATSRGPWLAGELHEQFF.